These T cell receptor beta chains were read from a single sample in a study of blood T cells in healthy people across ages. TCRdb called the 5' RACE reads again in MiXCR, with one record for every CDR3 protein. The table shows about 780,000 distinct CDR3 sequences, with around 24% occurring only once. The sample was also reused in another study, on T cells of mothers and their children.

The source material was blood. Every receptor here comes from a boy aged 5-17 years in good health. Each CDR3 is given with its conserved first and last residue. The D gene is left open where the match is weak. Only part of the rows carry a size: once, few, many, or a class if the clone is expanded.

CDR3: CAGGGYTDTQYF
DNA: TGTGCCGGCGGGGGGTACACAGATACGCAGTATTTT
V: TRBV18
length: 12
size: NA
J: TRBJ2-3
D: TRBD2

CDR3: CSARAGAGNSPLHF
DNA: TGCAGTGCTCGGGCAGGGGCGGGTAATTCACCCCTCCACTTT
V: TRBV20-1
length: 14
size: NA
J: TRBJ1-6
D: NA

CDR3: CASRGGLEGYTF
DNA: TGTGCCAGCCGAGGGGGACTAGAAGGCTACACCTTC
V: TRBV3-1
length: 12
size: NA
J: TRBJ1-2
D: NA

CDR3: CATSDGVGAASYNEQFF
DNA: TGTGCCACCAGTGATGGGGTCGGGGCGGCCTCCTACAATGAGCAGTTCTTC
V: TRBV24-1
length: 17
size: NA
J: TRBJ2-1
D: NA

CDR3: CSARDLGGGSYEQYF
DNA: TGCAGTGCTAGAGATCTGGGGGGGGGCTCCTACGAGCAGTACTTC
V: TRBV20-1
length: 15
size: NA
J: TRBJ2-7
D: TRBD2

CDR3: CASRLLTSDNTGELFF
DNA: TGTGCCAGCAGACTCCTGACTAGTGACAACACCGGGGAGCTGTTTTTT
V: TRBV12-3/TRBV12-4
length: 16
size: NA
J: TRBJ2-2
D: NA

CDR3: CASSQEDRAYGYTF
DNA: TGTGCCAGCAGCCAAGAGGACAGAGCCTATGGCTACACCTTC
V: TRBV3-1
length: 14
size: NA
J: TRBJ1-2
D: NA

CDR3: CASSPEETDYYGYTF
DNA: TGTGCCAGCAGCCCGGAGGAGACAGACTATTATGGCTACACCTTC
V: TRBV6-1
length: 15
size: NA
J: TRBJ1-2
D: NA

CDR3: CASSALERDRTQETQYF
DNA: TGTGCCAGCAGCGCGCTCGAGAGGGACAGGACACAAGAGACCCAGTACTTC
V: TRBV9
length: 17
size: NA
J: TRBJ2-5
D: TRBD1

CDR3: CASSFERGLPGETQYF
DNA: TGTGCCAGCAGTTTTGAGCGGGGGCTTCCTGGGGAGACCCAGTACTTC
V: TRBV12-3/TRBV12-4
length: 16
size: few
J: TRBJ2-5
D: TRBD2

CDR3: CASRRRGSLPGANVLTF
DNA: TGCGCCAGCCGACGGAGGGGTTCCCTCCCTGGGGCCAACGTCCTGACTTTC
V: TRBV10-2
length: 17
size: NA
J: TRBJ2-6
D: NA

CDR3: CASSRGVGDSEETQYF
DNA: TGTGCCAGCAGCAGAGGAGTGGGGGATTCAGAGGAGACCCAGTACTTC
V: TRBV7-8
length: 16
size: many
J: TRBJ2-5
D: NA

CDR3: CASSYSAGSYQETQYF
DNA: TGTGCCAGCAGTTACTCGGCAGGGTCCTACCAAGAGACCCAGTACTTC
V: TRBV6-5
length: 16
size: NA
J: TRBJ2-5
D: NA

CDR3: CSVESREGRAEAFF
DNA: TGCAGCGTTGAATCGAGGGAGGGAAGAGCTGAAGCTTTCTTT
V: TRBV29-1
length: 14
size: few
J: TRBJ1-1
D: NA

CDR3: CASSPFAGTSQETQYF
DNA: TGTGCCAGCTCACCCTTCGCAGGGACCTCCCAAGAGACCCAGTACTTC
V: TRBV18
length: 16
size: NA
J: TRBJ2-5
D: NA

CDR3: CASSWGLAGIIQETQYF
DNA: TGTGCCAGCAGCTGGGGACTAGCGGGGATAATACAAGAGACCCAGTACTTC
V: TRBV7-9
length: 17
size: NA
J: TRBJ2-5
D: TRBD2

CDR3: CAISESGRSSYNEQFF
DNA: TGTGCCATCAGTGAGTCCGGCAGAAGCTCCTACAATGAGCAGTTCTTC
V: TRBV10-3
length: 16
size: few
J: TRBJ2-1
D: NA

CDR3: CASSYLGGDSTDTQYF
DNA: TGCGCCAGCAGCTACCTTGGCGGAGATAGCACAGATACGCAGTATTTT
V: TRBV5-1
length: 16
size: NA
J: TRBJ2-3
D: NA

CDR3: CAISSLEGAKETQYF
DNA: TGTGCCATCAGCTCCCTCGAGGGGGCTAAGGAGACCCAGTACTTC
V: TRBV10-3
length: 15
size: NA
J: TRBJ2-5
D: TRBD1

CDR3: CASRTGVGRGEQYF
DNA: TGTGCCAGCAGGACAGGGGTCGGCCGCGGCGAGCAGTACTTC
V: TRBV6-5
length: 14
size: few
J: TRBJ2-7
D: TRBD1

CDR3: CASILASSTEAFF
DNA: TGTGCCAGCATTTTAGCGTCCTCCACTGAAGCTTTCTTT
V: TRBV11-2
length: 13
size: NA
J: TRBJ1-1
D: NA

CDR3: CASSRGVTQYF
DNA: TGTGCCAGCAGTCGCGGGGTGACCCAGTACTTC
V: TRBV6-2/TRBV6-3
length: 11
size: NA
J: TRBJ2-5
D: NA

CDR3: CASSPGGTRTDEQFF
DNA: TGTGCCAGCAGCCCAGGGGGAACTAGGACGGATGAGCAGTTCTTC
V: TRBV9
length: 15
size: few
J: TRBJ2-1
D: TRBD1

CDR3: CASRLQVAYEQYF
DNA: TGTGCCAGCAGGCTCCAGGTTGCCTACGAGCAGTACTTC
V: TRBV27
length: 13
size: few
J: TRBJ2-7
D: NA

CDR3: CASSLTTGGPGETQYF
DNA: TGTGCCAGCAGCTTAACAACAGGGGGCCCGGGTGAGACCCAGTACTTC
V: TRBV7-6
length: 16
size: few
J: TRBJ2-5
D: TRBD1

CDR3: CAISESTGTSVDTQYF
DNA: TGTGCCATCAGTGAATCTACCGGGACTAGCGTGGATACGCAGTATTTT
V: TRBV10-3
length: 16
size: NA
J: TRBJ2-3
D: TRBD2

CDR3: CASSLGPLSSGANVLTF
DNA: TGTGCCAGCAGCTTAGGCCCTTTAAGCTCTGGGGCCAACGTCCTGACTTTC
V: TRBV7-8
length: 17
size: NA
J: TRBJ2-6
D: NA

CDR3: CASSFSAGNYGYTF
DNA: TGTGCCAGCAGCTTTAGTGCAGGGAACTATGGCTACACCTTC
V: TRBV7-3
length: 14
size: few
J: TRBJ1-2
D: NA

CDR3: CASSPGGTHLNYGYTF
DNA: TGTGCCAGCAGTCCCGGGGGGACCCACTTAAACTATGGCTACACCTTC
V: TRBV12-3/TRBV12-4
length: 16
size: few
J: TRBJ1-2
D: NA

CDR3: CASISSTDTQYF
DNA: TGTGCCAGCATTTCGAGCACAGATACGCAGTATTTT
V: TRBV12-3/TRBV12-4
length: 12
size: NA
J: TRBJ2-3
D: NA

CDR3: CASSWTISPQETQYF
DNA: TGTGCCAGCAGCTGGACTATATCACCCCAAGAGACCCAGTACTTC
V: TRBV7-9
length: 15
size: few
J: TRBJ2-5
D: NA

CDR3: CASTTSGGADNEQFF
DNA: TGTGCCAGCACCACTAGCGGGGGGGCGGACAATGAGCAGTTCTTC
V: TRBV5-6
length: 15
size: NA
J: TRBJ2-1
D: TRBD2

CDR3: CASSEFGTGDNQPQHF
DNA: TGTGCCAGCAGTGAATTCGGGACAGGGGACAATCAGCCCCAGCATTTT
V: TRBV6-1
length: 16
size: NA
J: TRBJ1-5
D: TRBD1

CDR3: CSASLRGVYNEQFF
DNA: TGCAGTGCTAGTCTCCGCGGGGTCTACAATGAGCAGTTCTTC
V: TRBV20-1
length: 14
size: few
J: TRBJ2-1
D: NA

CDR3: CASSFGAVGQGMQYF
DNA: TGTGCCAGCAGTTTCGGGGCCGTAGGACAGGGGATGCAGTACTTC
V: TRBV28
length: 15
size: NA
J: TRBJ2-7
D: TRBD1

CDR3: CASSFSRDYEQYF
DNA: TGTGCCAGCAGTTTCTCGAGGGACTACGAGCAGTACTTC
V: TRBV6-5
length: 13
size: many
J: TRBJ2-7
D: NA

CDR3: CASSEFGTDNQPQHF
DNA: TGTGCCAGCAGTGAATTTGGGACAGACAATCAGCCCCAGCATTTT
V: TRBV2
length: 15
size: few
J: TRBJ1-5
D: TRBD1

CDR3: CSGWRANTGELFF
DNA: TGCAGTGGCTGGAGGGCGAACACCGGGGAGCTGTTTTTT
V: TRBV20-1
length: 13
size: NA
J: TRBJ2-2
D: NA

CDR3: CASSNTTGSGSPLHF
DNA: TGTGCCAGCAGCAATACTACAGGGTCCGGTTCACCCCTCCACTTT
V: TRBV9
length: 15
size: NA
J: TRBJ1-6
D: NA

CDR3: CASSERGGLAVVIGEQFF
DNA: TGTGCCAGCAGTGAAAGAGGAGGACTAGCGGTTGTTATTGGTGAGCAGTTCTTC
V: TRBV2
length: 18
size: NA
J: TRBJ2-1
D: TRBD2

CDR3: CSAKTSGGPQETQYF
DNA: TGCAGTGCTAAGACTAGCGGGGGTCCTCAAGAGACCCAGTACTTC
V: TRBV20-1
length: 15
size: few
J: TRBJ2-5
D: TRBD2

CDR3: CASSLGLAGANVLTF
DNA: TGTGCCAGCAGTTTAGGTCTCGCTGGGGCCAACGTCCTGACTTTC
V: TRBV28
length: 15
size: NA
J: TRBJ2-6
D: NA

CDR3: CASSYRSRGTEAFF
DNA: TGTGCCAGCAGTTACAGGAGTCGAGGCACTGAAGCTTTCTTT
V: TRBV6-5
length: 14
size: NA
J: TRBJ1-1
D: NA

CDR3: CASSQVLLGGGHGDTQYF
DNA: TGCGCCAGCAGCCAAGTTCTCCTCGGCGGGGGGCATGGAGATACGCAGTATTTT
V: TRBV4-1
length: 18
size: NA
J: TRBJ2-3
D: TRBD2

CDR3: CASSPTGRGAYEQYF
DNA: TGCGCCAGCAGCCCGACGGGGAGGGGCGCCTACGAGCAGTACTTC
V: TRBV5-1
length: 15
size: few
J: TRBJ2-7
D: TRBD2

CDR3: CATSRDGVTIYF
DNA: TGTGCCACCAGCAGAGATGGGGTTACCATATATTTT
V: TRBV15
length: 12
size: NA
J: TRBJ1-3
D: NA

CDR3: CASSQGLGTQETQYF
DNA: TGCGCCAGCAGCCAAGGGCTCGGGACCCAAGAGACCCAGTACTTC
V: TRBV4-1
length: 15
size: NA
J: TRBJ2-5
D: NA

CDR3: CSAEGADNNEQFF
DNA: TGCAGTGCGGAGGGGGCGGACAACAATGAGCAGTTCTTC
V: TRBV20-1
length: 13
size: NA
J: TRBJ2-1
D: NA

CDR3: CASRNRAGANVLTF
DNA: TGTGCCAGCAGAAACAGGGCTGGGGCCAACGTCCTGACTTTC
V: TRBV28
length: 14
size: few
J: TRBJ2-6
D: NA

CDR3: CANFSGGPYSYEQYF
DNA: TGTGCCAACTTTAGCGGGGGCCCATACTCCTACGAGCAGTACTTC
V: TRBV10-3
length: 15
size: NA
J: TRBJ2-7
D: TRBD2

CDR3: CASSATGGGETQYF
DNA: TGTGCCAGTAGTGCCACAGGGGGCGGAGAGACCCAGTACTTC
V: TRBV19
length: 14
size: NA
J: TRBJ2-5
D: TRBD1

CDR3: CASSQTRQGNEQYF
DNA: TGCGCCAGCAGTCAAACTCGACAGGGCAACGAGCAGTACTTC
V: TRBV23-1
length: 14
size: NA
J: TRBJ2-7
D: TRBD1

CDR3: CSVASSGNTEAFF
DNA: TGCAGCGTTGCTAGTTCGGGGAACACTGAAGCTTTCTTT
V: TRBV29-1
length: 13
size: NA
J: TRBJ1-1
D: NA

CDR3: CASRERGYTF
DNA: TGTGCCAGCAGAGAGAGAGGCTACACCTTC
V: TRBV2
length: 10
size: once
J: TRBJ1-2
D: NA

CDR3: CASLPGTGHTDTQYF
DNA: TGTGCCAGTTTGCCTGGGACAGGCCACACAGATACGCAGTATTTT
V: TRBV2
length: 15
size: NA
J: TRBJ2-3
D: TRBD1

CDR3: CSARGGLAGGLPYNEQFF
DNA: TGCAGTGCTAGAGGGGGACTAGCGGGGGGGCTTCCCTACAATGAGCAGTTCTTC
V: TRBV20-1
length: 18
size: NA
J: TRBJ2-1
D: TRBD2

CDR3: CASSLRHGRNHEQYF
DNA: TGTGCCAGCAGCCTCCGACATGGGAGGAACCACGAGCAGTACTTC
V: TRBV7-2
length: 15
size: NA
J: TRBJ2-7
D: NA

CDR3: CACSQPQHF
DNA: TGTGCCTGTAGTCAGCCCCAGCATTTT
V: TRBV6-1
length: 9
size: few
J: TRBJ1-5
D: NA

CDR3: CASSAGTAGSSHTQYF
DNA: TGCGCCAGCAGCGCCGGGACAGCGGGGTCATCACATACGCAGTATTTT
V: TRBV5-1
length: 16
size: NA
J: TRBJ2-3
D: NA

CDR3: CASKEGPGANVLTF
DNA: TGCGCCAGCAAAGAAGGGCCTGGGGCCAACGTCCTGACTTTC
V: TRBV4-1
length: 14
size: NA
J: TRBJ2-6
D: NA